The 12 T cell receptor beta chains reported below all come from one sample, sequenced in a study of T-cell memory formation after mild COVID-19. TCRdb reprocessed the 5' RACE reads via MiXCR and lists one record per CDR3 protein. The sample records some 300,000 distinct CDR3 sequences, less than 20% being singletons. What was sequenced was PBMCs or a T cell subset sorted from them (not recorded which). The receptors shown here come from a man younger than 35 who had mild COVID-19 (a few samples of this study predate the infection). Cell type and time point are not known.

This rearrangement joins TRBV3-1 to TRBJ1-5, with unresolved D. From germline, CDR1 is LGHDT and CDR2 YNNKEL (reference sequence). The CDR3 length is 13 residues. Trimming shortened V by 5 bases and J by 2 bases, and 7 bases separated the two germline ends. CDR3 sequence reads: CASSSSGNQPQHF. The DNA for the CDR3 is TGTGCCAGCAGCAGCTCAGGCAATCAGCCCCAGCATTTT.

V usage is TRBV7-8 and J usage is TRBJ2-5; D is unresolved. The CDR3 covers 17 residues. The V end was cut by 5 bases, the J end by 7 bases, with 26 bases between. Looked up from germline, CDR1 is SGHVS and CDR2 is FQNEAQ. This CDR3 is CASSPGSGTRLGSTQYF. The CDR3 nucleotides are TGTGCCAGCAGCCCTGGCTCGGGCACGCGTTTGGGCTCGACCCAGTACTTC.

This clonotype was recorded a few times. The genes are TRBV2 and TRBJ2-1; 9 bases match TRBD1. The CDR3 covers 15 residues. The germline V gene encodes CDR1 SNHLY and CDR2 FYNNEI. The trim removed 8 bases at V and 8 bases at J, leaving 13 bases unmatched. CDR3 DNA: TGTGCCAGCCCTAGACCGGGACAGGGACTGGATGAGCAGTTCTTC. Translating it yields CASPRPGQGLDEQFF.

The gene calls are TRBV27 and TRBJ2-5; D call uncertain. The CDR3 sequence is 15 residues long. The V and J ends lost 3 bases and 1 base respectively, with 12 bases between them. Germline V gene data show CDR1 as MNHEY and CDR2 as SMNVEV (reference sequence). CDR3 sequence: CASSLTSPAQETQYF. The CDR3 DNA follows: TGTGCCAGCAGTTTGACATCGCCGGCCCAAGAGACCCAGTACTTC.

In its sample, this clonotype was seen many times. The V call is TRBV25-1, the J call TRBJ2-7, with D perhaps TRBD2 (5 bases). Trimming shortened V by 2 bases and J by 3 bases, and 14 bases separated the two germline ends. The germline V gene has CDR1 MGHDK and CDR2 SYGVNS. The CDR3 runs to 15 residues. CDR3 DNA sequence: TGTGCCAGCAGTGAAGTTCGGGATGGCCTCTACGAGCAGTACTTC. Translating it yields CASSEVRDGLYEQYF.

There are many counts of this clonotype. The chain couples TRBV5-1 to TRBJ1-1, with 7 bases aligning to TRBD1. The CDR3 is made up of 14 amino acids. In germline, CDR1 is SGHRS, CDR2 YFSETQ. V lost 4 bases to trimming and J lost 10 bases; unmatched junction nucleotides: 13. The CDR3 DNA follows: TGCGCCAGCAGCCTGACTCGACAGGGCCTCGGAGCTTTCTTT. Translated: CASSLTRQGLGAFF. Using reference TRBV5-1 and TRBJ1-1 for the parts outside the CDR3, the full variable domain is KAGVTQTPRYLIKTRGQQVTLSCSPISGHRSVSWYQQTPGQGLQFLFEYFSETQRNKGNFPGRFSGRQFSNSRSEMNVSTLELGDSALYLCASSLTRQGLGAFFGQGTRLTVV.

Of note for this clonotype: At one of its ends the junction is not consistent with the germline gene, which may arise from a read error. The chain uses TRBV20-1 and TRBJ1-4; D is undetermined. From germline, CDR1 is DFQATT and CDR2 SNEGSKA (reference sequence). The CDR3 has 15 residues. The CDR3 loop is CSARDPGIVNEKLFF. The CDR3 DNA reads TGCAGCGCTAGAGACCCTGGGATAGTTAATGAAAAACTGTTTTTT.

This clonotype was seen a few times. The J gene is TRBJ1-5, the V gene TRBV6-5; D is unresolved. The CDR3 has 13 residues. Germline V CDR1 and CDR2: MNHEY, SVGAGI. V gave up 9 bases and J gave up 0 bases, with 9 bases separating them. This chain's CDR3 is CASGGYSNQPQHF. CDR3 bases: TGTGCCAGTGGAGGATATAGCAATCAGCCCCAGCATTTT.

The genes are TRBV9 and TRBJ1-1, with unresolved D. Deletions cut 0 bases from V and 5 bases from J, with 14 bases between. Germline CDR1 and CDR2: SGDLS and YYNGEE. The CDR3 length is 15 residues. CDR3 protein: CASSVGGHGRTEAFF. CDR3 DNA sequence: TGTGCCAGCAGCGTAGGAGGCCACGGGAGGACTGAAGCTTTCTTT.

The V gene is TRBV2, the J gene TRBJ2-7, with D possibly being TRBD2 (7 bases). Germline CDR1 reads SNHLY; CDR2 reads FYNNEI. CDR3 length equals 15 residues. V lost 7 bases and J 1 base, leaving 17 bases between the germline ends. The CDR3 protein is CASTPLRGGSYEQYF. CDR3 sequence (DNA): TGTGCCAGCACCCCCCTCAGGGGAGGGTCCTACGAGCAGTACTTC. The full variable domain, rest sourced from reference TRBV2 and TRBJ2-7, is EPEVTQTPSHQVTQMGQEVILRCVPISNHLYFYWYRQILGQKVEFLVSFYNNEISEKSEIFDDQFSVERPDGSNFTLKIRSTKLEDSAMYFCASTPLRGGSYEQYFGPGTRLTVT.

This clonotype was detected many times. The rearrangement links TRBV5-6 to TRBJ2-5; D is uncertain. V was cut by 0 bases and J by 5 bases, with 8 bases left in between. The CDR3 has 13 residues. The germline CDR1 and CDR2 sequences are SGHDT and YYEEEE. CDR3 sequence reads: CASSLVLGETQYF. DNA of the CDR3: TGTGCCAGCAGCTTGGTTCTGGGGGAGACCCAGTACTTC.

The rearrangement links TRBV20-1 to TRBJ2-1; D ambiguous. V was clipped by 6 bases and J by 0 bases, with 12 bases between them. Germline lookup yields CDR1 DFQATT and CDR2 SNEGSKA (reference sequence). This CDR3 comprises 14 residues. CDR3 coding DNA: TGCAGTGCCTTAGACCTATTCTCCTACAATGAGCAGTTCTTC. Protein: CSALDLFSYNEQFF.